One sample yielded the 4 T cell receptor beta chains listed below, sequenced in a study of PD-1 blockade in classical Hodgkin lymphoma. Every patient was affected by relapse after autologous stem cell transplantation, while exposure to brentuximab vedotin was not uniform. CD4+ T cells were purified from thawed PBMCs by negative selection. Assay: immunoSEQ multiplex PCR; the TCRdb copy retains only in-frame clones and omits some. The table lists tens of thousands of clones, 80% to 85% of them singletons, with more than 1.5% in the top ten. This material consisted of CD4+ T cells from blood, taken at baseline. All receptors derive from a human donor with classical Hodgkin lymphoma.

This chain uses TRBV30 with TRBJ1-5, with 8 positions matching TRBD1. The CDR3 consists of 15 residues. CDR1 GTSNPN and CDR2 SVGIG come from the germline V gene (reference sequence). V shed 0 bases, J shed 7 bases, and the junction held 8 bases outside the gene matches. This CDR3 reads CAWSVPARGQQPQHF. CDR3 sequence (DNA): TGTGCCTGGAGTGTACCGGCCAGGGGGCAACAGCCCCAGCATTTT.

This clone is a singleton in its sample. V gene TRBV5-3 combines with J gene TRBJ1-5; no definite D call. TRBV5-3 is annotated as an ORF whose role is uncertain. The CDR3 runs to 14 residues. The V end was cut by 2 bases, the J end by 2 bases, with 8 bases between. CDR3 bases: TGTGCCAGAAGCTTAGATGGGGGCAATCAGCCCCAGCATTTT. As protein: CARSLDGGNQPQHF.

The CDR3 loop reads CASRRDYQETQYF. As DNA, the CDR3 is TGTGCCAGCAGGCGGGACTATCAAGAGACCCAGTACTTC. J is TRBJ2-5 and V is TRBV2, with 7 nucleotides matching TRBD2. V was clipped by 6 bases and J by 2 bases; unmatched bases: 3. This CDR3 has 13 residues. Germline V CDR1 and CDR2: SNHLY, FYNNEI. The complete variable domain, with remaining parts taken from reference TRBV2 and TRBJ2-5, reads EPEVTQTPSHQVTQMGQEVILRCVPISNHLYFYWYRQILGQKVEFLVSFYNNEISEKSEIFDDQFSVERPDGSNFTLKIRSTKLEDSAMYFCASRRDYQETQYFGPGTRLLVL.

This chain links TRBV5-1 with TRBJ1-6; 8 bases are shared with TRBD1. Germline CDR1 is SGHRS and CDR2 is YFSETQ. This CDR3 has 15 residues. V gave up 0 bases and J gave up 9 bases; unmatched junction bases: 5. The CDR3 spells CASSLAQGASSPLHF. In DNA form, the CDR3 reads TGCGCCAGCAGCTTGGCCCAGGGGGCGAGTTCACCCCTCCACTTT.